Shown below are 27 T cell receptor beta chains from a single sample sequenced in a study of cytomegalovirus exposure and HLA in healthy donors. The PCR used 60 Vbeta and 13 Jbeta primers. The repertoire was sequenced with immunoSEQ multiplex PCR; TCRdb's copy has only in-frame clones and lacks some. The data show 65,000 to 90,000 clones, with roughly four fifths seen just once and 1.5% to 2% held by the top ten. The sample consisted of PBMCs. The receptors here all came from a man aged 18 to 30 in good health and CMV-seronegative.

This clone has a handful of counts. This rearrangement joins TRBV28 to TRBJ1-2; 8 positions match TRBD1. Germline lookup yields CDR1 MDHEN and CDR2 SYDVKM. The CDR3 has 15 residues. J gave up 4 bases and V 6 bases, and 10 bases lay outside the gene matches. CDR3 loop: CASSAGPGGGYGYTF. As DNA, the CDR3 is TGTGCCAGCAGCGCCGGGCCAGGGGGCGGCTATGGCTACACCTTC.

This chain connects TRBV5-1 to TRBJ2-5, with D possibly matching TRBD2 (5 bases). Germline assignment: CDR1 SGHRS and CDR2 YFSETQ. Trimming pared 0 bases from V and 5 bases from J, leaving 14 bases between. This CDR3 spans 15 amino acids. The CDR3: CASSLAARRGETQYF. The CDR3 DNA is TGCGCCAGCAGCTTGGCCGCCAGACGGGGTGAGACCCAGTACTTC.

J is TRBJ1-2 and V is TRBV5-5; D might be TRBD1 (5 bases). The CDR3 has 15 amino acids. CDR1 SGHKS and CDR2 YYEKEE come from the germline V gene (reference sequence). V dropped 6 bases and J dropped 3 bases, with 18 bases sitting between them. CDR3 in amino acids: CASILGGTVDYGYTF. CDR3 DNA: TGTGCCAGCATCCTGGGGGGGACGGTGGACTATGGCTACACCTTC.

This chain uses TRBV7-6 with TRBJ2-1; D remains ambiguous. Germline V CDR1 and CDR2: SGHVS, FNYEAQ. V was shortened by 5 bases and J by 8 bases, with 10 bases between the two germline ends. The length of the CDR3 is 12 residues. CDR3 residues: CASSQAWDEQFF. CDR3 DNA sequence: TGTGCCAGCAGCCAAGCGTGGGATGAGCAGTTCTTC.

CDR3 sequence reads: CASSYAGQGGTEAFF. The CDR3 bases are TGTGCCAGCAGTTACGCGGGGCAGGGGGGCACTGAAGCTTTCTTT. The rearrangement uses TRBV6-6 and TRBJ1-1; TRBD1 matches 7 bases. Germline trimming cut 2 bases from V and 4 bases from J; bases unmatched to any gene: 7. Germline CDR1 and CDR2: MNHNY and SVGAGI (reference sequence). CDR3 length: 15 residues.

The gene calls are TRBV6-5 and TRBJ2-3, with D perhaps matching TRBD2 (5 bases). The CDR3 runs to 10 residues. CDR1 MNHEY and CDR2 SVGAGI come from the germline V gene. V was shortened by 8 bases and J by 6 bases, with 6 bases between the two germline ends. CDR3 in amino acids: CASGGDTQYF. CDR3 in DNA: TGTGCCAGCGGCGGGGATACGCAGTATTTT.

The chain recombines TRBV7-2 with TRBJ2-3; 8 bases map to TRBD2. Germline trimming cut 3 bases from V and 2 bases from J; bases unmatched to any gene: 4. CDR1 and CDR2 from the germline V gene are SGHTA and FQGNSA. The CDR3 extends over 15 amino acids. CDR3 residues: CASSLAGGTTDTQYF. CDR3 DNA: TGTGCCAGCAGCTTGGCGGGGGGAACCACAGATACGCAGTATTTT.

This rearrangement joins TRBV4-3 to TRBJ2-2; no reliable D call. The CDR3 covers 12 residues. CDR1 LGHNA and CDR2 YSLEER come from the germline V gene. V lost 8 bases to trimming and J lost 7 bases, with 11 bases between them. The CDR3 sequence: CASAAGFGELFF. The CDR3 bases are TGCGCCAGCGCCGCCGGGTTCGGGGAGCTGTTTTTT.

The genes are TRBV27 and TRBJ2-1, with 8 nucleotides matching TRBD2. CDR1 is MNHEY, CDR2 SMNVEV, per germline (reference sequence). This CDR3 spans 18 amino acids. Trimming took 0 bases from V and 0 from J; bases not matched to a gene: 7. CDR3 sequence reads: CASSLSAEAGVSYNEQFF. The CDR3, as DNA: TGTGCCAGCAGTTTATCGGCCGAAGCGGGAGTCTCCTACAATGAGCAGTTCTTC.

This sequence joins TRBV5-1 and TRBJ1-3; D remains ambiguous. The CDR3 has 11 residues. V was shortened by 7 bases and J by 1 base, with 3 bases between the two germline ends. Germline V gives CDR1 SGHRS, CDR2 YFSETQ. The DNA of the CDR3 is TGCGCCAGCCTTTCTGGAAACACCATATATTTT. Encoded protein: CASLSGNTIYF.

This clone was found once. This chain links TRBV4-3 with TRBJ1-6; D is ambiguous. In germline, CDR1 is LGHNA, CDR2 YSLEER. V lost 0 bases to trimming and J lost 6 bases, with 12 bases between them. The CDR3 has 16 amino acids. The chain's CDR3 is CASSQDRTAFNSPLHF. CDR3 sequence (DNA): TGCGCCAGCAGCCAAGATAGAACAGCCTTTAATTCACCCCTCCACTTT.

This chain uses TRBV4-3 with TRBJ1-6, with a weak D call TRBD1 (6 bases). The germline V gene has CDR1 LGHNA and CDR2 YSLEER. CDR3 length: 17 residues. With 0 bases removed from V and 6 bases from J, the gap between germline ends came to 15 bases. The CDR3 DNA sequence: TGCGCCAGCAGCCAAGAAGTCAGGGGAAATTTTAATTCACCCCTCCACTTT. Its translation is CASSQEVRGNFNSPLHF.

In this sample, this clone turned up once. V usage is TRBV29-1 and J usage is TRBJ1-1; D not resolved. V was shortened by 4 bases and J by 4 bases, with 10 bases between the two germline ends. The V gene's germline CDR1 is SQVTM and CDR2 ANQGSEA. This CDR3 comprises 12 residues. The CDR3 bases are TGCAGCGTTGCAACTTGGGCCACTGAAGCTTTCTTT. Its protein is CSVATWATEAFF.

V and J are TRBV4-3 and TRBJ1-1; D gene ambiguous. The CDR3 runs to 14 residues. In germline, CDR1 is LGHNA, CDR2 YSLEER. The V end lost 8 bases, the J end lost 1 base, and 14 bases lay between the germline ends. The CDR3 loop reads CASVPSWPNTEAFF. CDR3 sequence (DNA): TGCGCCAGCGTTCCGTCTTGGCCGAACACTGAAGCTTTCTTT.

The rearrangement uses TRBV5-1 and TRBJ2-7; TRBD1 matches 9 bases. Germline V gene sequence: CDR1 SGHRS, CDR2 YFSETQ. This CDR3 contains 15 residues. J lost 1 base, V lost 5 bases, and 7 bases had no gene match. Here the CDR3 reads CASRGGGQGSYEQYF. The DNA for the CDR3 is TGCGCCAGCAGGGGTGGGGGACAGGGTTCCTACGAGCAGTACTTC.

The sample holds a few counts of this clone. The rearrangement uses TRBV6-1 and TRBJ1-1, with TRBD1 as a possible D gene (6 bases). With 10 bases removed from V and 0 bases from J, the gap between germline ends came to 12 bases. The germline CDR1 and CDR2 sequences are MNHNS and SASEGT. The CDR3 has 13 residues. The CDR3 nucleotides read TGTGCCATCGACAGGATGATGAACACTGAAGCTTTCTTT. Translating gives CAIDRMMNTEAFF.

This clone has a handful of counts. This sequence joins TRBV5-1 and TRBJ2-7, with a possible D match to TRBD1 (6 bases). Trimming removed 5 bases from V and 0 bases from J, with 15 bases in between. The CDR3 covers 15 residues. The germline CDR1 and CDR2 sequences are SGHRS and YFSETQ. The CDR3 is CASSRRTVPSYEQYF. CDR3 nucleotides: TGCGCCAGCAGTCGAAGGACAGTCCCCTCCTACGAGCAGTACTTC.

This chain uses TRBV9 with TRBJ2-3, with a tentative D call TRBD2 (6 bases). Germline V gene data show CDR1 as SGDLS and CDR2 as YYNGEE. The CDR3 contains 13 residues. V was cut by 0 bases and J by 10 bases, with 12 bases left in between. This CDR3 reads CASSVVSGEAQYF. CDR3 sequence (DNA): TGTGCCAGCAGCGTAGTCAGTGGGGAGGCGCAGTATTTT.

The chain carries TRBV7-9 and TRBJ1-1, with 8 positions matching TRBD1. V dropped 1 base and J dropped 6; count of bases not matched to a gene: 4. This CDR3 comprises 14 residues. Germline V gives CDR1 SEHNR, CDR2 FQNEAQ (reference sequence). CDR3: CASSLGQGNSEAFF. In DNA form, the CDR3 reads TGTGCCAGCAGCTTAGGACAGGGGAATTCTGAAGCTTTCTTT.

The chain joins TRBV28 to TRBJ1-4; possibly TRBD1 for D (6 bases). Per the germline V gene, CDR1 is MDHEN and CDR2 is SYDVKM. CDR3 length equals 14 residues. The ends were cut back, 5 bases at V and 4 bases at J, with 11 bases in the middle. As DNA, the CDR3 is TGTGCCAGCAGTGCAGACAGGATTAATGAAAAACTGTTTTTT. Protein product: CASSADRINEKLFF.

This clone appeared a few times. This chain uses TRBV6-5 with TRBJ2-3; tentatively, D is TRBD2 (5 bases). Germline V gives CDR1 MNHEY, CDR2 SVGAGI. V was trimmed by 2 bases and J by 1 base, leaving 10 bases between them. The CDR3 extends over 15 amino acids. CDR3 sequence reads: CASSYGLRGTDTQYF. In DNA form, the CDR3 reads TGTGCCAGCAGTTACGGACTGCGGGGCACAGATACGCAGTATTTT.

This chain links TRBV27 with TRBJ1-2; 8 nucleotides align to TRBD1. This CDR3 is built from 15 residues. Germline CDR1 is MNHEY and CDR2 is SMNVEV (reference sequence). V lost 5 bases and J lost 2; bases outside the gene matches: 7. The CDR3 is CASSADRVGNYGYTF. CDR3 nucleotides: TGTGCCAGCAGTGCGGACAGGGTTGGGAACTATGGCTACACCTTC.

The chain carries TRBV19 and TRBJ1-4; maybe TRBD1 (5 bases). CDR3 length: 16 residues. Germline V gives CDR1 LNHDA, CDR2 SQIVND (reference sequence). V lost 4 bases, J lost 0 bases, and 12 bases lay in between. CDR3 nucleotides: TGTGCCAGTAGTAGGATTGGGGCAGCAACTAATGAAAAACTGTTTTTT. Residues: CASSRIGAATNEKLFF.

The chain combines TRBV27 with TRBJ1-2, with 10 bases matching TRBD1. The CDR3 totals 18 residues. CDR1 and CDR2 from the germline V gene are MNHEY and SMNVEV (reference sequence). Trimming cost V 5 bases and J 2 bases; bases outside gene matches: 14. The CDR3 loop reads CASSPSDRGLVANYGYTF. DNA of the CDR3: TGTGCCAGCAGTCCAAGCGACAGGGGGCTTGTGGCGAACTATGGCTACACCTTC.

On this clone: Mismatch with germline at one junction end may stem from a read error. This chain uses TRBV29-1 with TRBJ1-2; D unresolved. The CDR3 is made up of 11 amino acids. The germline V gene has CDR1 SQVTM and CDR2 ANQGSEA. CDR3 sequence: CSVAADYGYSF. In nucleotides, the CDR3 is TGCAGCGTTGCCGCCGACTATGGCTACTCCTTC.

This chain uses TRBV2 with TRBJ1-1; D might be TRBD1 (6 bases). This CDR3 contains 13 residues. Germline V CDR1 and CDR2: SNHLY, FYNNEI. With 5 bases removed from V and 5 bases from J, the gap between germline ends came to 12 bases. The DNA for the CDR3 is TGTGCCAGCAGTCAGGGAAGGGGGACTGAAGCTTTCTTT. It codes for CASSQGRGTEAFF.

This chain links TRBV9 with TRBJ1-6; no firm D call. Germline V CDR1 and CDR2: SGDLS, YYNGEE. The CDR3 is made up of 16 amino acids. Trimming left V 0 bases short and J 6 bases short, with 13 bases between. The CDR3 protein is CASSVEAERPNSPLHF. CDR3 coding DNA: TGTGCCAGCAGCGTAGAAGCCGAGCGTCCTAATTCACCCCTCCACTTT.